The 10 T cell receptor beta chains below all came from one sample that was sequenced in a study of blood T cell repertoires in COVID-19. Method: immunoSEQ multiplex PCR; TCRdb's copy keeps in-frame clones and lacks some. The sample lists 100,000 to 110,000 clones; over 65% were seen once. Input material: peripheral blood. The receptor source for this set is a human donor in a cohort sampled during active COVID-19.

The rearrangement joins TRBV7-2 to TRBJ2-5; possibly TRBD1 for D (5 bases). V was cut by 10 bases and J by 2 bases, with 20 bases left in between. The CDR3 runs 15 residues. Germline V gene sequence: CDR1 SGHTA, CDR2 FQGNSA. CDR3 nucleotide sequence: TGTGCCACGCAATCCCCAACGCGGACACAAGAGACCCAGTACTTC. This sequence encodes CATQSPTRTQETQYF.

DNA of the CDR3: TGTGCCAGCAGTTACTGGCTAGCGGGAGTTACAGATACGCAGTATTTT. This codes for CASSYWLAGVTDTQYF. V and J are TRBV6-2 or TRBV6-3 and TRBJ2-3; 10 nucleotides agree with TRBD2. The CDR3 extends over 16 amino acids. Germline-derived CDR1 and CDR2 are MNHEY and SVGEGT. The V segment lost 1 base and the J segment 3 bases; nucleotides outside the gene matches: 4.

This clone was detected only once. The genes are TRBV10-3 and TRBJ2-7; 16 bases fit TRBD2. This CDR3 spans 21 amino acids. The junction had 14 bases not matched to a gene; V was cut back by 0 bases and J by 3 bases. In germline, CDR1 is ENHRY, CDR2 SYGVKD. The chain's CDR3 is CAISESPGTSGRGRGNYEQYF. CDR3 nucleotide sequence: TGTGCCATCAGTGAGTCCCCAGGGACTAGCGGGAGGGGCCGCGGAAACTACGAGCAGTACTTC.

This chain connects TRBV7-6 to TRBJ2-7, with 10 bases that match TRBD2. Germline assignment: CDR1 SGHVS and CDR2 FNYEAQ. The CDR3 loop spans 14 amino acids. V gave up 4 bases and J gave up 4 bases; unmatched junction bases: 4. CDR3 nucleotide sequence: TGTGCCAGCAGCTCGGGACTAGCGAGATACGAGCAGTACTTC. This translates into CASSSGLARYEQYF.

The rearrangement joins TRBV15 to TRBJ2-3, with TRBD2 matching over 15 bases. V lost 0 bases and J lost 4; bases outside the gene matches: 5. The length of the CDR3 is 18 residues. In germline, CDR1 is LNHNV, CDR2 YYDKDF (reference sequence). CDR3 DNA: TGTGCCACCAGCAGAGATGGACTAGCGGGGGGGCGTGCAGATACGCAGTATTTT. This translates into CATSRDGLAGGRADTQYF.

The chain carries TRBV7-9 and TRBJ2-3; D call uncertain. The germline V gene has CDR1 SEHNR and CDR2 FQNEAQ (reference sequence). CDR3 length: 11 residues. Trimming shortened V by 5 bases and J by 6 bases, and 6 bases separated the two germline ends. CDR3 region: CASSTSDTQYF. CDR3 DNA: TGTGCCAGCAGCACATCCGATACGCAGTATTTT.

The chain links TRBV5-4 to TRBJ2-1; 8 bases fit TRBD2. CDR1 is SGHNT, CDR2 YYREEE, per germline (reference sequence). The CDR3 spans 17 residues. V gave up 3 bases and J gave up 0 bases; unmatched junction bases: 8. The CDR3 bases are TGTGCCAGCAGCTATACTAGCGGTACAATCTCCTACAATGAGCAGTTCTTC. Translating it yields CASSYTSGTISYNEQFF.

V is TRBV2 and J is TRBJ1-4; 7 nucleotides line up with TRBD1. This CDR3 spans 11 amino acids. The V gene end was trimmed by 5 bases and the J gene end by 13 bases; junction bases not matched to a gene: 4. The germline V gene has CDR1 SNHLY and CDR2 FYNNEI. CDR3 loop: CASSPTGLLFF. The CDR3 DNA follows: TGTGCCAGCAGTCCGACAGGGCTACTGTTTTTT.

The V call is TRBV4-3, the J call TRBJ1-5, with 8 nucleotides matching TRBD1. The CDR3 has 15 residues. Germline V gene data show CDR1 as LGHNA and CDR2 as YSLEER. J gave up 4 bases and V 1 base, and 3 bases lay outside the gene matches. CDR3 DNA: TGCGCCAGCAGCCAAGGGACAGGGCCGAATCAGCCCCAGCATTTT. Amino acid sequence: CASSQGTGPNQPQHF.

The chain couples TRBV4-3 to TRBJ1-2, with D perhaps TRBD1 (6 bases). V lost 4 bases, J lost 1 base, and 19 bases lay in between. CDR3 size: 17 residues. Per the germline V gene, CDR1 is LGHNA and CDR2 is YSLEER. The CDR3 reads CASSRDTLVPDNYGYTF. The CDR3 region has the DNA TGCGCCAGCAGCCGGGACACCCTCGTCCCCGATAACTATGGCTACACCTTC.